This T cell receptor beta chain was sequenced during a study of T cell responses to AZD1222 COVID-19 vaccine. The study's findings and limits: The CD4 TCRs associated with vaccination extended across spike and predominated at 160-218 and 743-854.

Details on this clone: Its antigen is as yet unknown.

Profiled with immunoSEQ multiplex PCR; TCRdb holds only in-frame clones, not every one. The sample carries 75,000 to 95,000 clones, around nine tenths recorded once. CDR1 and CDR2 (germline): KGHSH, LQKENI. The CDR3 is made up of 12 amino acids. V was pared by 3 bases and J by 1 base, with 2 bases between. The rearrangement uses TRBV18 and TRBJ2-3; D unclear. The sequence was obtained from an adult in good health. Material: peripheral blood, obtained on day 0 of AZD1222 vaccination. The CDR3 DNA sequence: TGTGCCAGCTCACCGGGCACAGATACGCAGTATTTT. Its protein is CASSPGTDTQYF.